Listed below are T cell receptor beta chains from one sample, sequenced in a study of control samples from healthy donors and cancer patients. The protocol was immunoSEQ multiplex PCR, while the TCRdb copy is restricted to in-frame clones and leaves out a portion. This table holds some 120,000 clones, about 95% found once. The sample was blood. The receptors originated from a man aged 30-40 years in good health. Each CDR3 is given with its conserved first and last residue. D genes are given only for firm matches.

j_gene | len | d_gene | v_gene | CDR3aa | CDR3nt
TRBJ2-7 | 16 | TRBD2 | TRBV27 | CASSTASGGQTYEQYF | TGTGCCAGCAGTACGGCTAGCGGGGGCCAAACCTACGAGCAGTACTTC
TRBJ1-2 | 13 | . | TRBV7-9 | CASSLPVGRGYTF | TGTGCCAGCAGTCTGCCCGTGGGTCGTGGCTACACCTTC
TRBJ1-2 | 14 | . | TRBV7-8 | CASSLTASNYGYTF | TGTGCCAGCAGCTTAACAGCCTCTAACTATGGCTACACCTTC
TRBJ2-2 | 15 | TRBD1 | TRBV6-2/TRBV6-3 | CASSSGTGVPGELFF | TGTGCCAGCAGTTCCGGGACAGGGGTTCCCGGGGAGCTGTTTTTT
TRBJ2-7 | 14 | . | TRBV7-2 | CASSLDGPNYEQYF | TGTGCCAGCAGCTTAGACGGGCCCAACTACGAGCAGTACTTC
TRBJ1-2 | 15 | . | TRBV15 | CATSRDTGRNYGYTF | TGTGCCACCAGCAGAGACACAGGGCGGAACTATGGCTACACCTTC
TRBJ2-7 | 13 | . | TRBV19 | CASSIAGSDEQYF | TGTGCCAGTAGTATAGCAGGGAGCGACGAGCAGTACTTC
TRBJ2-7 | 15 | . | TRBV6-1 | CASSEGPRSSYEQYF | TGTGCCAGCAGTGAAGGGCCCAGGAGCTCCTACGAGCAGTACTTC
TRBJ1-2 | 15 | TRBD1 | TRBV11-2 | CASSLVRAGGYGYTF | TGTGCCAGCAGCTTAGTACGGGCAGGGGGCTATGGCTACACCTTC
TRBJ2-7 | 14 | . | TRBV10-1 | CASSEGRLDNEQYF | TGCGCCAGCAGTGAGGGTAGACTAGATAACGAGCAGTACTTC